This TCR beta chain was retrieved from a study of early T cells in non-severe SARS-CoV-2 infection. Study at large: The authors sequenced bulk RNA from unsorted whole blood, leaving chains unpaired. Study-level results: Private and CD4 specificities were missed by VDJdb matching, skewed to anti-spike CD8.

Individually, cDNA molecules had unique molecular identifiers attached to them. Each CDR3 protein is one row after TCRdb ran MiXCR on the 5' RACE reads. The sample gives approximately 100,000 distinct CDR3 sequences, approximately 11% of which show up once; around 5.4% is in the top ten. The ends were cut back, 5 bases at V and 4 bases at J, with 8 bases in the middle. The CDR3 is 13 amino acids. Germline CDR1 reads KGHSH; CDR2 reads LQKENI. This clonotype was counted ten times or more. Its antigen is still unknown. This sequence was found in an adult who was a healthcare worker with PCR-confirmed SARS-CoV-2 infection or an uninfected control (not recorded which). The sample taken for sequencing was whole blood. This chain connects TRBV18 to TRBJ1-4, with a weak D call TRBD1 (6 bases). CDR3 region: CASSKDSNEKLFF. Written as DNA, the CDR3 is TGTGCCAGCTCAAAGGACAGTAATGAAAAACTGTTTTTT.